Described below is a single T cell receptor beta chain sequence and its context. Its antigen is undetermined. The repertoire was sequenced with immunoSEQ multiplex PCR; TCRdb's copy has only in-frame clones and lacks some. This table holds 150,000 or so clones, about 92% found once. The CDR3 runs 12 residues. The trim removed 5 bases at V and 6 bases at J, leaving 4 bases unmatched. Germline lookup yields CDR1 SNHLY and CDR2 FYNNEI. The data were taken from a study of T cell responses to AZD1222 COVID-19 vaccine. Study results and caveats: Repertoire samples came only from after the peak T cell response.

This rearrangement joins TRBV2 to TRBJ2-7, with TRBD2 matching 7 bases. The receptor was isolated from an adult in good health. Material: peripheral blood, obtained on day 0 of AZD1222 vaccination. The CDR3 coding sequence is TGTGCCAGCAGTATTTCTAGCGGCGAGCAGTACTTC. This codes for CASSISSGEQYF.